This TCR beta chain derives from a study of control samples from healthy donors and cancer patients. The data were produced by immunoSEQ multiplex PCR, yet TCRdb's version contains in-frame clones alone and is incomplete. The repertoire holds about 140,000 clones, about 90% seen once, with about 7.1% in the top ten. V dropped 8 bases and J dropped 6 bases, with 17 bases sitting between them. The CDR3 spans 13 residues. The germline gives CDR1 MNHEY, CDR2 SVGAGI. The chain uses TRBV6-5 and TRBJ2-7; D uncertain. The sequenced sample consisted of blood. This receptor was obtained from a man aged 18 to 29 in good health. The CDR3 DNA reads TGTGCCAGCGGGCGAGCAGATAAATCCGAGCAGTACTTC. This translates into CASGRADKSEQYF.